Shown below are 16 T cell receptor beta chains from a single sample sequenced in a study of cytomegalovirus exposure and HLA in healthy donors. Primers for the PCR totalled 60 Vbeta and 13 Jbeta. Using immunoSEQ multiplex PCR, the repertoire was profiled, and TCRdb retains in-frame clones only, with some absent. The sample shows about 150,000 clones, 74% of them seen only once. Material: PBMCs. These receptors were collected from a man aged 25-45 years in good health and CMV-seronegative.

The J gene is TRBJ2-3, the V gene TRBV6-1; D not resolved. Germline V gene data show CDR1 as MNHNS and CDR2 as SASEGT. This CDR3 is 16 amino acids long. V lost 2 bases to trimming and J lost 2 bases, with 14 bases between them. CDR3 coding DNA: TGTGCCAGCAGTGAACTCTCTGTGGGCCTCACAGATACGCAGTATTTT. Protein product: CASSELSVGLTDTQYF.

The CDR3 protein is CASSLTGIGMNTEAFF. The CDR3 DNA reads as TGTGCCAGCAGCTTGACAGGGATAGGAATGAACACTGAAGCTTTCTTT. V is TRBV7-2 and J is TRBJ1-1; 7 positions agree with TRBD1. Germline trimming cut 3 bases from V and 0 bases from J; bases unmatched to any gene: 7. Germline V gene sequence: CDR1 SGHTA, CDR2 FQGNSA. The CDR3 is made up of 16 amino acids.

This chain connects TRBV7-6 to TRBJ1-1; possibly TRBD1 for D (6 bases). The CDR3 covers 15 residues. Germline V gives CDR1 SGHVS, CDR2 FNYEAQ. With 6 bases removed from V and 1 base from J, the gap between germline ends came to 15 bases. This CDR3 is CASSPQGWANTEAFF. CDR3 coding DNA: TGTGCCAGCAGTCCACAGGGTTGGGCGAACACTGAAGCTTTCTTT.

The chain combines TRBV13 with TRBJ1-2; weak D call: TRBD1 (6 bases). Germline CDR1 is PRHDT and CDR2 is FYEKMQ (reference sequence). V lost 1 base and J lost 6, with 9 bases in between. This CDR3 is built from 13 residues. CDR3 in amino acids: CASSLVGADGYTF. The CDR3 DNA follows: TGTGCCAGCAGCTTAGTGGGGGCTGATGGCTACACCTTC.

J is TRBJ2-3 and V is TRBV4-1; TRBD1 is a possible D gene (6 bases). V lost 5 bases and J lost 2, with 14 bases in between. Per germline, CDR1 MGHRA and CDR2 YSYEKL. This CDR3 is 15 amino acids long. The DNA of the CDR3 is TGCGCCAGCAGCTCTCCGGGACAAACCACAGATACGCAGTATTTT. This gives the protein CASSSPGQTTDTQYF.

About this clone: An end of the junction does not agree with germline; a read error may underlie this. V is TRBV19 and J is TRBJ1-5; D is unresolved. Per the germline V gene, CDR1 is LNHDA and CDR2 is SQIVND (reference sequence). CDR3 length: 13 residues. The CDR3 is CASSPNSNQPQNF. For the CDR3, the DNA is TGTGCCAGTAGCCCAAATAGCAATCAGCCCCAGAATTTT. Drawing the rest from reference TRBV19 and TRBJ1-5, the complete variable domain is DGGITQSPKYLFRKEGQNVTLSCEQNLNHDAMYWYRQDPGQGLRLIYYSQIVNDFQKGDIAEGYSVSREKKESFPLTVTSAQKNPTAFYLCASSPNSNQPQNFGDGTRLSIL.

J is TRBJ1-1 and V is TRBV28; TRBD1 aligns across 9 bases. The CDR3 contains 15 residues. Looked up from germline, CDR1 is MDHEN and CDR2 is SYDVKM. V lost 5 bases and J lost 4; bases outside the gene matches: 8. Here the CDR3 reads CASSHAGTGITEAFF. CDR3 in DNA: TGTGCCAGCAGTCACGCCGGGACAGGGATCACTGAAGCTTTCTTT.

The chain combines TRBV7-2 with TRBJ2-5; maybe TRBD1 (6 bases). This CDR3 has 17 residues. The germline CDR1 and CDR2 sequences are SGHTA and FQGNSA. Trimming pared 2 bases from V and 2 bases from J, leaving 18 bases between. The CDR3 loop reads CASSLNLVGGTQETQYF. DNA of the CDR3: TGTGCCAGCAGCTTAAATCTGGTTGGGGGCACGCAAGAGACCCAGTACTTC. Based on the CDR3 plus reference TRBV7-2 and TRBJ2-5, the full variable domain is GAGVSQSPSNKVTEKGKDVELRCDPISGHTALYWYRQSLGQGLEFLIYFQGNSAPDKSGLPSDRFSAERTGGSVSTLTIQRTQQEDSAVYLCASSLNLVGGTQETQYFGPGTRLLVL.

The gene calls are TRBV18 and TRBJ2-7, with 9 bases aligning to TRBD1. This CDR3 is 15 amino acids long. V shed 2 bases, J shed 5 bases, and the junction held 7 bases outside the gene matches. From germline, CDR1 is KGHSH and CDR2 LQKENI. The CDR3 region is CASSPTTGGFHEQYF. CDR3 in DNA: TGTGCCAGCTCACCAACGACAGGGGGTTTCCACGAGCAGTACTTC.

In its sample, this clone was seen once. The chain is built from TRBV29-1 and TRBJ2-3; TRBD2 aligns across 8 bases. The CDR3 is 14 residues long. V lost 6 bases and J lost 2; bases outside the gene matches: 7. Germline CDR1 is SQVTM and CDR2 is ANQGSEA. The CDR3, as DNA: TGCAGCGTCACGGGGGGGCGTAACACAGATACGCAGTATTTT. Protein: CSVTGGRNTDTQYF.

V is TRBV2 and J is TRBJ2-1; possibly TRBD1 for D (5 bases). CDR1 is SNHLY, CDR2 FYNNEI, per germline. V lost 2 bases to trimming and J lost 10 bases, with 15 bases between them. This CDR3 is 14 amino acids long. The CDR3 region is CASSEFVRGGEQFF. The CDR3, as DNA: TGTGCCAGCAGTGAATTCGTAAGGGGCGGAGAGCAGTTCTTC.

The CDR3 region has the DNA TGTGCCAGCAGTTTGAGCCGACTAGGAGCTTTCTTT. Translating it yields CASSLSRLGAFF. This chain uses TRBV28 with TRBJ1-1; no definite D call. The CDR3 loop spans 12 amino acids. Trimming pared 3 bases from V and 10 bases from J, leaving 12 bases between. Germline V CDR1 and CDR2: MDHEN, SYDVKM.

J is TRBJ2-1 and V is TRBV25-1; no firm D call. The CDR3 extends over 12 amino acids. V lost 4 bases and J 7 bases, leaving 8 bases between the germline ends. CDR1 MGHDK and CDR2 SYGVNS come from the germline V gene. The CDR3 bases are TGTGCCAGCAGTGCTAAAAAAAATGAGCAGTTCTTC. Translated, it gives CASSAKKNEQFF.

This chain joins TRBV27 and TRBJ1-5; weak D call: TRBD1 (6 bases). CDR1 and CDR2 (germline): MNHEY, SMNVEV (reference sequence). CDR3 size: 14 residues. Trimming removed 6 bases from V and 7 bases from J, with 16 bases in between. For the CDR3, the DNA is TGTGCCAGCAGCCAGGGGTGGGGCGGCCAGCCCCAGCATTTT. Translated, it gives CASSQGWGGQPQHF.

V and J are TRBV30 and TRBJ1-2; D gene unclear. This CDR3 comprises 14 residues. Trimming shortened V by 0 bases and J by 3 bases, and 11 bases separated the two germline ends. Germline V gives CDR1 GTSNPN, CDR2 SVGIG (reference sequence). This CDR3 is CAWSVFGQDYGYTF. The CDR3 DNA is TGTGCCTGGAGTGTATTTGGGCAGGACTATGGCTACACCTTC.

This chain joins TRBV7-9 and TRBJ2-7, with a weak D call TRBD2 (6 bases). From germline, CDR1 is SEHNR and CDR2 FQNEAQ (reference sequence). This CDR3 is built from 15 residues. Deletions cut 3 bases from V and 4 bases from J, with 16 bases between. The CDR3 nucleotides are TGTGCCAGCAGCTTTGTTGGGGGGACGGAGTACGAGCAGTACTTC. Translation gives CASSFVGGTEYEQYF.